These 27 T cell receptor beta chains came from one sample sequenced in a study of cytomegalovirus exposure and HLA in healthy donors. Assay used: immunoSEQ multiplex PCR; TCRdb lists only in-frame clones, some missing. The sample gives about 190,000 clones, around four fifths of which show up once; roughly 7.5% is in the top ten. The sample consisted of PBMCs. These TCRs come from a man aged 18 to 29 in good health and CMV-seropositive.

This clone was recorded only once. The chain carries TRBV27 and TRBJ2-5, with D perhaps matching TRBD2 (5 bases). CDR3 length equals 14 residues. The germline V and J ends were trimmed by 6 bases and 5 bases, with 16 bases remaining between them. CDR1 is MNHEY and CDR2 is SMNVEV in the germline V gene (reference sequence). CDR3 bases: TGTGCCAGCAGCCAAACTAGGGAGTTGGAGACCCAGTACTTC. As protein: CASSQTRELETQYF.

CDR3 sequence: CASSSNGDTGELFF. CDR3 nucleotides: TGTGCCAGCAGCTCTAACGGAGACACCGGGGAGCTGTTTTTT. The rearrangement joins TRBV7-6 to TRBJ2-2; D not certain. CDR1 SGHVS and CDR2 FNYEAQ come from the germline V gene. V was pared by 4 bases and J by 3 bases, with 9 bases between. CDR3 length: 14 amino acids. Based on the CDR3 plus reference TRBV7-6 and TRBJ2-2, the full variable domain is GAGVSQSPRYKVTKRGQDVALRCDPISGHVSLYWYRQALGQGPEFLTYFNYEAQQDKSGLPNDRFSAERPEGSISTLTIQRTEQRDSAMYRCASSSNGDTGELFFGEGSRLTVL.

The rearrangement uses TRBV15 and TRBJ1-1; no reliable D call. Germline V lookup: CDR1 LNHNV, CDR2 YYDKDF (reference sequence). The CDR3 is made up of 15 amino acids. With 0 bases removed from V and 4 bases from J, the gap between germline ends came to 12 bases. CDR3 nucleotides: TGTGCCACCAGCAGAGATGGCCTCTCGGGCACTGAAGCTTTCTTT. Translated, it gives CATSRDGLSGTEAFF.

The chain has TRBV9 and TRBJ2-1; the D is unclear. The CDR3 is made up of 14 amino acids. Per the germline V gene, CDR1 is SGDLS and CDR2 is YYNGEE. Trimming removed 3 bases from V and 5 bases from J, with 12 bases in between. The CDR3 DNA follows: TGTGCCAGCAGCGGAGAGGCGCGGAACAATGAGCAGTTCTTC. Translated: CASSGEARNNEQFF.

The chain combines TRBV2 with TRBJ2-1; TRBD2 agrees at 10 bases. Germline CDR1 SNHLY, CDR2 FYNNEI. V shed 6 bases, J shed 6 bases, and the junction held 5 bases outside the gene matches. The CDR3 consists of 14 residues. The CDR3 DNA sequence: TGTGCCAGCAGCCTAGCGGGAGAGAGCAATGAGCAGTTCTTC. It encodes CASSLAGESNEQFF.

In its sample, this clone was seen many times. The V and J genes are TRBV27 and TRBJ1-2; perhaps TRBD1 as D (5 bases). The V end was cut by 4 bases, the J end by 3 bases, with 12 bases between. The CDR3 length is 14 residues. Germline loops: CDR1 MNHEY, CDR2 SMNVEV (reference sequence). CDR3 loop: CASSSGGAHYGYTF. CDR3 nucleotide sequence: TGTGCCAGCAGTTCCGGTGGGGCCCACTATGGCTACACCTTC.

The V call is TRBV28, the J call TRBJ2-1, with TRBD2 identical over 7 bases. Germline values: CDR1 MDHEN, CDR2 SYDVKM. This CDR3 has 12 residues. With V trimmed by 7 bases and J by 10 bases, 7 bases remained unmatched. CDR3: CASTVAGREQFF. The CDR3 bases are TGTGCCAGCACCGTAGCGGGTCGGGAGCAGTTCTTC.

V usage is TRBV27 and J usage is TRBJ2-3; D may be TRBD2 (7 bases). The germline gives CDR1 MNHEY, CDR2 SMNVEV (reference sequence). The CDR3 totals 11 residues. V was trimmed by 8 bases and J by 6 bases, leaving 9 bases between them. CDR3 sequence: CASGRGDTQYF. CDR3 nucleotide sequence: TGTGCCAGCGGGAGGGGGGATACGCAGTATTTT.

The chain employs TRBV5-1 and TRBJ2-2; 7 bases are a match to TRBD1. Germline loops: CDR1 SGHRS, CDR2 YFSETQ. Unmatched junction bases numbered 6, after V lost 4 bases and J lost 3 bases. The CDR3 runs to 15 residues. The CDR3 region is CASSTRDSYTGELFF. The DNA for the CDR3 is TGCGCCAGCAGCACCCGGGACAGCTACACCGGGGAGCTGTTTTTT.

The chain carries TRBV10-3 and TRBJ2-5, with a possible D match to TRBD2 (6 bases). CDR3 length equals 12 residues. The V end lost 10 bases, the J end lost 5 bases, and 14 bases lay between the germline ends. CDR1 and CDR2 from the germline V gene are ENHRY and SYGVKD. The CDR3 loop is CASTPGDETQYF. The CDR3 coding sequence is TGTGCCAGTACGCCGGGAGATGAGACCCAGTACTTC.

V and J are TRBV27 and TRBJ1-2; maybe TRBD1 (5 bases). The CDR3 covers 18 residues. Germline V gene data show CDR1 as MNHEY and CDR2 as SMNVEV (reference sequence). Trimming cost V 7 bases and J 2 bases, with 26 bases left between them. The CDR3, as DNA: TGTGCCAGCAACCTCCCCGGTGGGGGGGTACGACCCAACTATGGCTACACCTTC. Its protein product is CASNLPGGGVRPNYGYTF.

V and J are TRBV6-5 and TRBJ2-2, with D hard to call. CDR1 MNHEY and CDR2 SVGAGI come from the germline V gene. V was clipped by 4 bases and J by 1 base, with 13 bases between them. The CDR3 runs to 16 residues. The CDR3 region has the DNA TGTGCCAGCAGTTCCCCTAATGGTCTGAACACCGGGGAGCTGTTTTTT. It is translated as CASSSPNGLNTGELFF.

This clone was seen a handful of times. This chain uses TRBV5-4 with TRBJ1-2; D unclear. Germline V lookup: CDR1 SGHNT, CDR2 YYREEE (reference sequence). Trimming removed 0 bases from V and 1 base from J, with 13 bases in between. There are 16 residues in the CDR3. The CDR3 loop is CASSLGSGFLNYGYTF. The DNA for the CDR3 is TGTGCCAGCAGCTTGGGGTCAGGCTTCCTTAACTATGGCTACACCTTC.

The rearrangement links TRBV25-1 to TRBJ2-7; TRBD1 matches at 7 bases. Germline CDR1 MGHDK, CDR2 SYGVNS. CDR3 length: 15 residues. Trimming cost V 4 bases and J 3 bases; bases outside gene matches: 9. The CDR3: CASSGSDRKIYEQYF. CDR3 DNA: TGTGCCAGCAGTGGATCGGACAGGAAAATCTACGAGCAGTACTTC.

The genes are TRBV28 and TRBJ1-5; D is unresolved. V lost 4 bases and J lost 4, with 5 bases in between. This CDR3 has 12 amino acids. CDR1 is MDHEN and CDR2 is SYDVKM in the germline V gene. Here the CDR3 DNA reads TGTGCCAGCAGTTCCCAAAATCAGCCCCAGCATTTT. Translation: CASSSQNQPQHF.

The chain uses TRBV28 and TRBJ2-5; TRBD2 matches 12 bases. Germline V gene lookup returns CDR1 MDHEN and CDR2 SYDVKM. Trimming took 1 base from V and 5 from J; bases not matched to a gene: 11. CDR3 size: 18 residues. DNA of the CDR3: TGTGCCAGCAGTTTATTGCCCCGACTAGCGGGAGTGCAGGAGACCCAGTACTTC. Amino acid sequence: CASSLLPRLAGVQETQYF.

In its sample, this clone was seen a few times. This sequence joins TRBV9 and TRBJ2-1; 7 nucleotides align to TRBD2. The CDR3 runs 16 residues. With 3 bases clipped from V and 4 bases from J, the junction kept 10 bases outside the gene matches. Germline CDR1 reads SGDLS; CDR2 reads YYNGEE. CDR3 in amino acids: CASSAELRERYNEQFF. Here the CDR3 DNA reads TGTGCCAGCAGCGCCGAACTGCGGGAGAGGTACAATGAGCAGTTCTTC.

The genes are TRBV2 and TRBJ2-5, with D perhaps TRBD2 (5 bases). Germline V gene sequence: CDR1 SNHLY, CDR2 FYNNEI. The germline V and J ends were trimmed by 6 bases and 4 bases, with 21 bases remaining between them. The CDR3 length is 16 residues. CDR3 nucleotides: TGTGCCAGCAGACGAATCGGGTCTACTAGGGCAGAGACCCAGTACTTC. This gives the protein CASRRIGSTRAETQYF.

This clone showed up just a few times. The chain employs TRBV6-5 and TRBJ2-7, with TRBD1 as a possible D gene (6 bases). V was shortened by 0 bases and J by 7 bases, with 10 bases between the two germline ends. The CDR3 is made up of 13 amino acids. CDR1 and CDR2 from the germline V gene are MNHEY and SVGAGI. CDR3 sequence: CASSYSRGKEQYF. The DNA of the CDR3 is TGTGCCAGCAGTTACTCGAGGGGGAAGGAGCAGTACTTC.

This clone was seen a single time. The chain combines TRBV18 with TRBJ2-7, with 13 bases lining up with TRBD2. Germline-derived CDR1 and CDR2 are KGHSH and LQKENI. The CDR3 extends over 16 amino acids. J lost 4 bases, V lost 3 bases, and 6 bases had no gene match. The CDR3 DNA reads TGTGCCAGCTCACCTGGCAGGACTAGCGGGAGTTACGAGCAGTACTTC. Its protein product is CASSPGRTSGSYEQYF. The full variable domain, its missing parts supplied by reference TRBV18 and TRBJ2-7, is NAGVMQNPRHLVRRRGQEARLRCSPMKGHSHVYWYRQLPEEGLKFMVYLQKENIIDESGMPKERFSAEFPKEGPSILRIQQVVRGDSAAYFCASSPGRTSGSYEQYFGPGTRLTVT.

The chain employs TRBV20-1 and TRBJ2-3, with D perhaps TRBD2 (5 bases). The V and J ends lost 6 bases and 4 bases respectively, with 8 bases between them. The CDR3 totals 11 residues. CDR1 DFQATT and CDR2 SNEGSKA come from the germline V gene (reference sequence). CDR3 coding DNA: TGCAGTGCCCCGAGGGCAGATACGCAGTATTTT. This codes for CSAPRADTQYF.

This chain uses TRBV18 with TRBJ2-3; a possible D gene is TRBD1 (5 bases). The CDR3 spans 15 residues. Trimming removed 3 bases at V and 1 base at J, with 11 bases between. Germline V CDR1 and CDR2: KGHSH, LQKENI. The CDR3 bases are TGTGCCAGCTCACCTAAGGGGCTGGGCACAGATACGCAGTATTTT. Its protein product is CASSPKGLGTDTQYF.

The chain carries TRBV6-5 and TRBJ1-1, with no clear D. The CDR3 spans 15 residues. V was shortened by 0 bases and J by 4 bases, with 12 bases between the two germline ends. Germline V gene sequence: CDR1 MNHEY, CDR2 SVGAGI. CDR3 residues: CASSYSTGSGTEAFF. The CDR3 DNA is TGTGCCAGCAGTTACTCGACGGGGAGCGGCACTGAAGCTTTCTTT.

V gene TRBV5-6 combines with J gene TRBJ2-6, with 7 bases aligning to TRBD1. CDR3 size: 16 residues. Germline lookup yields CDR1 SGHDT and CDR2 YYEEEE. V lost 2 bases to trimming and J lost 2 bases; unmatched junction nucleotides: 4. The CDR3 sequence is CASSLEGAAGANVLTF. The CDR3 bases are TGTGCCAGCAGCTTAGAGGGGGCTGCTGGGGCCAACGTCCTGACTTTC.

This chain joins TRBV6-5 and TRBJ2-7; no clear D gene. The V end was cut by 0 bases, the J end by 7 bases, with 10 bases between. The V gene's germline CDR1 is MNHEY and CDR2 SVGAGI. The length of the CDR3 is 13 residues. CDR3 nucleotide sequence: TGTGCCAGCAGTTACTCGTTTGACGGGGAGCAGTACTTC. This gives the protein CASSYSFDGEQYF.

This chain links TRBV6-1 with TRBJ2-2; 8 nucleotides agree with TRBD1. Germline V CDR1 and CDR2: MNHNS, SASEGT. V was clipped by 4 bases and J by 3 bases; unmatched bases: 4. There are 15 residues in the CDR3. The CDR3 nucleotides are TGTGCCAGCAGTGCCCACAGGGGGGACACCGGGGAGCTGTTTTTT. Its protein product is CASSAHRGDTGELFF.

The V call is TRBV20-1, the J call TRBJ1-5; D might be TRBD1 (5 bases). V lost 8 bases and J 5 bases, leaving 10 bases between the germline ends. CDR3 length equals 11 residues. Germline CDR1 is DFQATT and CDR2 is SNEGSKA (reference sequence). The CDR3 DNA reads TGCAGTTGGGGAGGGGATCAGCCCCAGCATTTT. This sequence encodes CSWGGDQPQHF.